The 20 T cell receptor beta chains presented below share a single source sample, sequenced in a study of cytomegalovirus exposure and HLA in healthy donors. A multiplex PCR was run with 60 Vbeta primers and 13 Jbeta primers. Data came from immunoSEQ multiplex PCR; TCRdb stores just in-frame clones and leaves some out. The repertoire has 90,000 to 120,000 clones, approximately 79% of them found once; the top ten carry about 2.3%. The sequencing input was PBMCs. These TCRs come from a man between 18 and 35 years old in good health and CMV-seronegative.

This clone was seen more than once but under ten times. DNA for the CDR3: TGTGCCATCAGTGAGGCCGTCGGGCGGGGGGTTCCCTACGAGCAGTACTTC. Translated, it gives CAISEAVGRGVPYEQYF. The V call is TRBV10-3, the J call TRBJ2-7; TRBD2 agrees at 8 bases. CDR1 and CDR2 (germline): ENHRY, SYGVKD. CDR3 length: 17 residues. The J segment lost 2 bases and the V segment lost 2 bases, leaving 11 bases of the junction unmatched.

V is TRBV10-3 and J is TRBJ2-3, with 10 nucleotides matching TRBD2. The CDR3 is 14 residues long. J was trimmed by 5 bases and V by 6 bases; bases with no gene match: 5. Germline V gene data show CDR1 as ENHRY and CDR2 as SYGVKD. The CDR3 spells CAIRSGGAGDTQYF. The CDR3 bases are TGTGCCATCAGGAGCGGGGGGGCCGGAGATACGCAGTATTTT.

The count of this clone is one. The chain carries TRBV11-2 and TRBJ2-3; D is perhaps TRBD1 (5 bases). Looked up from germline, CDR1 is SGHAT and CDR2 is FQNNGV. V was pared by 0 bases and J by 2 bases, with 6 bases between. The CDR3 runs 14 residues. The CDR3 spells CASSLDRVTDTQYF. CDR3 in DNA: TGTGCCAGCAGCTTAGACAGGGTCACAGATACGCAGTATTTT.

The chain recombines TRBV6-5 with TRBJ2-7, with 7 bases lining up with TRBD2. J was trimmed by 4 bases and V by 6 bases; bases with no gene match: 12. This CDR3 has 15 amino acids. Looked up from germline, CDR1 is MNHEY and CDR2 is SVGAGI. As DNA, the CDR3 is TGTGCCAGCAGGTGGGGAGGGCCCTTAAGTTACGAGCAGTACTTC. Amino acid sequence: CASRWGGPLSYEQYF.

To note about this clone: Other DNA sequences in this sample translate to the same CDR3. This chain uses TRBV9 with TRBJ2-7, with unresolved D. V was shortened by 0 bases and J by 0 bases, with 7 bases between the two germline ends. Germline-derived CDR1 and CDR2 are SGDLS and YYNGEE. This CDR3 has 14 amino acids. The CDR3 is CASSVGSGSYEQYF. CDR3 coding DNA: TGTGCCAGCAGCGTAGGGTCGGGCTCCTACGAGCAGTACTTC.

This clone was seen just once. The CDR3 sequence is CASSLWGESETQYF. The DNA for the CDR3 is TGTGCCAGCAGTTTATGGGGGGAGTCGGAGACCCAGTACTTC. This chain uses TRBV27 with TRBJ2-5; D may be TRBD2 (6 bases). Germline CDR1 reads MNHEY; CDR2 reads SMNVEV (reference sequence). The length of the CDR3 is 14 residues. V was cut by 1 base and J by 5 bases, with 11 bases left in between.

V usage is TRBV5-1 and J usage is TRBJ2-1; possibly TRBD2 for D (5 bases). V lost 1 base, J lost 9 bases, and 20 bases lay in between. In germline, CDR1 is SGHRS, CDR2 YFSETQ. There are 16 residues in the CDR3. The CDR3 sequence: CASSLMSRGGFGEQFF. The CDR3 bases are TGCGCCAGCAGCTTGATGAGCCGAGGAGGTTTCGGTGAGCAGTTCTTC.

The V gene is TRBV2, the J gene TRBJ1-5; TRBD1 is a possible D gene (6 bases). Germline V gene data show CDR1 as SNHLY and CDR2 as FYNNEI. The CDR3 totals 14 residues. The ends were cut back, 5 bases at V and 4 bases at J, with 12 bases in the middle. The CDR3 region has the DNA TGTGCCAGCAGTCGGGACATGTCTAATCAGCCCCAGCATTTT. Its translation is CASSRDMSNQPQHF.

This rearrangement joins TRBV4-2 to TRBJ2-3, with 13 bases matching TRBD2. This CDR3 is built from 16 residues. The junction had 8 bases not matched to a gene; V was cut back by 5 bases and J by 6 bases. Germline CDR1 is LGHNA and CDR2 is YNFKEQ. CDR3 residues: CASSASGTSGVDTQYF. The CDR3 region has the DNA TGTGCCAGCAGCGCCTCCGGGACTAGCGGGGTCGATACGCAGTATTTT.

V is TRBV28 and J is TRBJ1-2; 7 bases fit TRBD1. Germline CDR1 reads MDHEN; CDR2 reads SYDVKM. This CDR3 spans 14 amino acids. V lost 6 bases and J lost 2; bases outside the gene matches: 6. In DNA form, the CDR3 reads TGTGCCAGCAGGAGCAGGGGGGCGAACTATGGCTACACCTTC. This translates into CASRSRGANYGYTF.

The genes are TRBV9 and TRBJ2-1; maybe TRBD1 (5 bases). The germline V and J ends were trimmed by 3 bases and 3 bases, with 10 bases remaining between them. This CDR3 contains 14 residues. The germline gives CDR1 SGDLS, CDR2 YYNGEE. Here the CDR3 reads CASSGTLSYNEQFF. The DNA of the CDR3 is TGTGCCAGCAGCGGGACACTCAGCTACAATGAGCAGTTCTTC.

This clone was detected only once. The chain links TRBV15 to TRBJ1-2; D not resolved. CDR1 is LNHNV and CDR2 is YYDKDF in the germline V gene (reference sequence). V gave up 0 bases and J gave up 1 base, with 18 bases separating them. The CDR3 is 18 residues long. In nucleotides, the CDR3 is TGTGCCACCAGCAGAGATCTGCGGGGAGAGTCAATTAACTATGGCTACACCTTC. Encoded protein: CATSRDLRGESINYGYTF.

The CDR3 coding sequence is TGTGCCAGCAGCCCTACGGGCTACGAGCAGTACTTC. Translated, it gives CASSPTGYEQYF. The genes are TRBV9 and TRBJ2-7, with D uncertain. Germline values: CDR1 SGDLS, CDR2 YYNGEE. V was trimmed by 4 bases and J by 3 bases, leaving 8 bases between them. The CDR3 has 12 residues. The whole variable domain, remainder taken from reference TRBV9 and TRBJ2-7, is DSGVTQTPKHLITATGQRVTLRCSPRSGDLSVYWYQQSLDQGLQFLIQYYNGEERAKGNILERFSAQQFPDLHSELNLSSLELGDSALYFCASSPTGYEQYFGPGTRLTVT.

The J gene is TRBJ1-1, the V gene TRBV27; TRBD1 aligns across 9 bases. Germline values: CDR1 MNHEY, CDR2 SMNVEV (reference sequence). CDR3 size: 16 residues. Unmatched junction bases numbered 12, after V lost 5 bases and J lost 5 bases. The CDR3 is CASSPLQGAVGTEAFF. DNA for the CDR3: TGTGCCAGCAGTCCCTTACAGGGGGCAGTAGGGACTGAAGCTTTCTTT.

This clone was seen a single time. V and J are TRBV10-1 and TRBJ2-7, with D maybe TRBD1 (5 bases). The V gene lost 8 bases and the J gene lost 1 base, with 15 bases spanning the gap. Germline CDR1 WNHNN, CDR2 SYGVQD (reference sequence). CDR3 length: 14 residues. The CDR3 reads CASGFGHGSYEQYF. The CDR3 bases are TGCGCCAGCGGATTTGGACACGGTTCCTACGAGCAGTACTTC.

The CDR3 DNA is TGCGCCAGCAGCCTGACAGGGGGCCCAACTAATGAAAAACTGTTTTTT. This translates into CASSLTGGPTNEKLFF. The chain uses TRBV5-1 and TRBJ1-4, with 10 bases matching TRBD1. The germline CDR1 and CDR2 sequences are SGHRS and YFSETQ. This CDR3 has 16 residues. J lost 0 bases, V lost 4 bases, and 3 bases had no gene match. Full variable domain (rest looked up from reference TRBV5-1 and TRBJ1-4): KAGVTQTPRYLIKTRGQQVTLSCSPISGHRSVSWYQQTPGQGLQFLFEYFSETQRNKGNFPGRFSGRQFSNSRSEMNVSTLELGDSALYLCASSLTGGPTNEKLFFGSGTQLSVL.

The chain joins TRBV18 to TRBJ1-5; TRBD1 matches 7 bases. The germline V gene has CDR1 KGHSH and CDR2 LQKENI. The J segment lost 5 bases and the V segment lost 3 bases, leaving 4 bases of the junction unmatched. The CDR3 extends over 14 amino acids. DNA for the CDR3: TGTGCCAGCTCACCCGACAGGGCCGATCAGCCCCAGCATTTT. It specifies CASSPDRADQPQHF.

The rearrangement uses TRBV6-6 and TRBJ1-5; 10 bases are a match to TRBD1. The germline V gene encodes CDR1 MNHNY and CDR2 SVGAGI (reference sequence). The ends lost 2 bases at V and 6 bases at J; junction bases unmatched: 4. This CDR3 is 15 amino acids long. CDR3: CASSYRTGGSQPQHF. The CDR3 DNA reads as TGTGCCAGCAGTTACCGGACAGGGGGGAGTCAGCCCCAGCATTTT.

This clone was recorded a few times. The chain uses TRBV10-1 and TRBJ1-1; TRBD1 matches at 7 bases. Germline loops: CDR1 WNHNN, CDR2 SYGVQD (reference sequence). The V segment lost 1 base and the J segment 2 bases; nucleotides outside the gene matches: 4. The CDR3 has 15 amino acids. Written as DNA, the CDR3 is TGCGCCAGCAGTGAGTTTACAGGGGATAACACTGAAGCTTTCTTT. Translation gives CASSEFTGDNTEAFF.

The chain combines TRBV9 with TRBJ2-5; a possible D gene is TRBD2 (5 bases). The V and J ends lost 4 bases and 5 bases respectively, with 15 bases between them. The CDR3 runs to 14 residues. Germline V CDR1 and CDR2: SGDLS, YYNGEE. This CDR3 is CASSPRAWEETQYF. CDR3 DNA: TGTGCCAGCAGCCCAAGAGCGTGGGAGGAGACCCAGTACTTC.